This TCR beta chain was recorded in a study of shared clonotypes between healthy human individuals. About the research overall: Two female and three male donors aged 18 to 49 were enrolled. CD4 naive cells filled three plates per donor, CD4 memory three, CD8 naive two and CD8 memory one. The study's findings and limits: Sequencing depth was expected to influence donor clonotype sharing.

Sequencing was performed with immunoSEQ multiplex PCR; in TCRdb, only in-frame clones are kept and a portion is missing. The repertoire holds 600,000 to 750,000 clones, with over 55% as singletons. Details on this clone: Antigen unknown.

This CDR3 is 14 amino acids long. With V trimmed by 0 bases and J by 9 bases, 5 bases remained unmatched. CDR1 and CDR2 from the germline V gene are SGHRS and YFSETQ. Sequencing was carried out using memory CD4+ T cells sorted from blood. As for subset: CD45RA-negative fraction. The J gene is TRBJ2-1, the V gene TRBV5-1; 8 positions match TRBD2. This TCR came from a woman in her 30s in good health. CDR3 coding DNA: TGCGCCAGCAGCTTGGAGGTAGCGGGACTTGAGCAGTTCTTC. Translating it yields CASSLEVAGLEQFF. The full variable domain, completed using reference TRBV5-1 and TRBJ2-1, is KAGVTQTPRYLIKTRGQQVTLSCSPISGHRSVSWYQQTPGQGLQFLFEYFSETQRNKGNFPGRFSGRQFSNSRSEMNVSTLELGDSALYLCASSLEVAGLEQFFGPGTRLTVL.